This T cell receptor (beta chain) was captured in a study of blood T cell repertoires in COVID-19. At the level of the study: PBMCs, B-cell-depleted T cells, or T cells were the source of the cDNA or gDNA that made up the material.

Assay: immunoSEQ multiplex PCR; the TCRdb copy retains only in-frame clones and omits some. Among approximately 110,000 clones listed, around 81% were seen once. The CDR3 has 15 residues. Per the germline V gene, CDR1 is ENHRY and CDR2 is SYGVKD. Trimming removed 4 bases at V and 3 bases at J, with 13 bases between. This TCR was recovered from a man older than 75 with acute or convalescent COVID-19. The specimen was peripheral blood. The rearrangement uses TRBV10-3 and TRBJ2-1, with D perhaps TRBD2 (6 bases). DNA for the CDR3: TGTGCCATCAGTGGCCAAGAAGCGGGCTACAATGAGCAGTTCTTC. Its protein product is CAISGQEAGYNEQFF.